The sequence of this T cell receptor (beta chain) was determined in a study of prognosis after radiotherapy for stage I lung cancer. Study-wide background: From April 2018 through January 2019, patients with stage I non-small cell lung cancer were enrolled. Patients received stereotactic body radiotherapy alone, with no concurrent therapy.

Remarks on this clonotype: Its antigen is as yet unknown. This likely traces to a read error, being one base from a far larger clone.

Multiplex PCR in two rounds served to amplify TCR beta CDR3 from genomic DNA. Round-one PCR had primers specific to each TRBV and TRBJ gene. TCRdb itself ran the multiplex PCR reads through MiXCR, one entry per CDR3 protein. The sample records over 14,000 distinct CDR3 sequences, roughly 31% being singletons. The CDR3 consists of 13 residues. CDR1 SGDLS and CDR2 YYNGEE come from the germline V gene. The V and J ends lost 6 bases and 6 bases respectively, with 13 bases between them. Broader study findings: Tumor-specific reactivity of the expanded TCR clones remained undetermined.

The genes are TRBV9 and TRBJ2-1; D could derive from TRBD1 or TRBD2 (6 bases each). This sequence originates from a donor aged 50 or older with non-small cell lung cancer. Source: PBMCs, taken before or after stereotactic body radiation therapy (not recorded which). CDR3: CASITGRFNEQFF. The CDR3 DNA follows: TGTGCCAGCATTACAGGGAGGTTCAATGAGCAGTTCTTC.